The clone carrying this T cell receptor (beta chain) showed up many times. Its antigen is not known. The sample belongs to a study of Graves' ophthalmopathy and Graves' hyperthyroidism. The study, taken as a whole, reports: Both an approximately 71% sensitivity and an approximately 72% specificity characterized the model's predictions of ophthalmopathy progression. Also, most clonotypes expanded in the thyroid above 0.001 frequency appeared in blood.

TCR beta CDR3 regions were amplified from RNA transcripts. Investigators did first-round RT-PCR with HTBI primers, then second-round multiplex PCR. MiXCR, run by TCRdb on the multiplex PCR reads, gives a single entry per CDR3 protein. The data show roughly 380,000 distinct CDR3 sequences, 15% to 17% seen once. It was on clinical symptoms, serum thyroxine, TRAb, thyroid ultrasound and orbital computed tomography that diagnosis relied. It was from under 13 ml of fresh peripheral blood that the PBMCs came. The CDR3 covers 15 residues. CDR1 and CDR2 (germline): KGHDR, SFDVKD. V lost 3 bases and J 3 bases, leaving 10 bases between the germline ends.

The material sequenced was peripheral blood. The rearrangement links TRBV24-1 to TRBJ2-2, with D possibly TRBD1 on 5 matching bases. The source of this sequence is a woman aged 18-29 years with stable Graves' hyperthyroidism. This CDR3 is CATSDLARDTGELFF. CDR3 nucleotide sequence: TGTGCCACCAGTGATCTCGCCAGGGACACCGGGGAGCTGTTTTTT.